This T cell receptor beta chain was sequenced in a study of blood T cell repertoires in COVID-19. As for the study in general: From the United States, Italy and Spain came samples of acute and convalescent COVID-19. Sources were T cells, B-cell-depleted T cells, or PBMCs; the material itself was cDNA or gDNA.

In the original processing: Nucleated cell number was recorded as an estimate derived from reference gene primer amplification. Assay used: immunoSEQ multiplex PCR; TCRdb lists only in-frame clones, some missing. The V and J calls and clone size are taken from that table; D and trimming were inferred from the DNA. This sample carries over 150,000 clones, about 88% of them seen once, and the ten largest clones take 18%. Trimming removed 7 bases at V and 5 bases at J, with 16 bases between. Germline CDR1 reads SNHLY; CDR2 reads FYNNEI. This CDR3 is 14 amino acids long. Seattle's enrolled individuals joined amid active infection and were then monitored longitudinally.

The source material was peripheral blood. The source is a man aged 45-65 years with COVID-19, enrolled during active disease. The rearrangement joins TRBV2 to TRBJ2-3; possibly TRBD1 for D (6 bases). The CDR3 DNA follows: TGTGCCAGCACCGAAAGGACAGCTAGAGATACGCAGTATTTT. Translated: CASTERTARDTQYF.